This T cell receptor (beta chain) was recovered during a study of T cells in Graves' hyperthyroidism and ophthalmopathy. TCR beta CDR3 sequences were amplified from RNA transcripts. The TCR CDR3 first-round RT-PCR relied on the HTBI primer set. Each CDR3 protein gets one entry after TCRdb re-called the multiplex PCR reads with MiXCR. The sample has fewer than 500,000 distinct CDR3 sequences, 13% seen once. V was clipped by 5 bases and J by 7 bases, with 9 bases between them. This CDR3 has 13 amino acids. Looked up from germline, CDR1 is LNHDA and CDR2 is SQIVND (reference sequence). The blood sample was taken at first hyperthyroidism diagnosis, before any ophthalmopathy symptoms. Fresh 10 ml peripheral blood yielded PBMCs.

The sample consisted of blood. V and J are TRBV19 and TRBJ1-6; D not certain. The receptor was derived from a man aged 25-45 years with Graves' hyperthyroidism that later progressed to Graves' ophthalmopathy. CDR3 sequence: CASSSRRNSPLHF. The CDR3 DNA reads TGTGCCAGTAGTTCACGGAGGAATTCACCCCTCCACTTT.